This entry lists 10 T cell receptor beta chains sequenced from one sample in a study of shared clonotypes between healthy human individuals. Naive-designated CD8 cells lacked CD45RO, were positively enriched for CCR7, and omitted terminally differentiated effector memory CD45RA+ cells. The protocol was immunoSEQ multiplex PCR, while the TCRdb copy is restricted to in-frame clones and leaves out a portion. The table records millions of clones, just over 90% of them present only once. The sample was naive CD8+ T cells from PBMCs. These receptors originate from a man aged 18-30 years in good health. Some clones in this sample may be carry-over from other donors' samples.

The chain joins TRBV28 to TRBJ1-3, with no clear D. This CDR3 has 16 amino acids. Trimming took off 6 bases at V and 0 bases at J, with 15 bases between the two ends. Germline V gene data show CDR1 as MDHEN and CDR2 as SYDVKM. In DNA, the CDR3 is TGTGCCAGCAGCGCCTTGCGAGAGGCCTCTGGAAACACCATATATTTT. Translating gives CASSALREASGNTIYF.

The chain has TRBV7-6 and TRBJ1-2; D unclear. The V end was cut by 5 bases, the J end by 5 bases, with 18 bases between. Germline V gives CDR1 SGHVS, CDR2 FNYEAQ. The CDR3 is 15 amino acids. CDR3 in amino acids: CASSQQGRLGYGYTF. The CDR3 bases are TGTGCCAGCAGCCAACAAGGGAGGTTGGGATATGGCTACACCTTC.

J is TRBJ2-6 and V is TRBV6-1; D is uncertain. From germline, CDR1 is MNHNS and CDR2 SASEGT. This CDR3 has 18 amino acids. The germline V and J ends were trimmed by 4 bases and 4 bases, with 20 bases remaining between them. The CDR3 nucleotides read TGTGCCAGCAGTGCACTCCTTACATCGTTGACCGGGGCCAACGTCCTGACTTTC. Translating gives CASSALLTSLTGANVLTF.

The gene calls are TRBV11-2 and TRBJ2-1, with D unresolved. The germline V gene has CDR1 SGHAT and CDR2 FQNNGV. V was clipped by 7 bases and J by 0 bases, with 10 bases between them. The CDR3 consists of 14 residues. The CDR3 DNA reads TGTGCCAGCATAGGCCGGAGCTCCTACAATGAGCAGTTCTTC. Protein: CASIGRSSYNEQFF. Based on the CDR3 plus reference TRBV11-2 and TRBJ2-1, the full variable domain is EAGVAQSPRYKIIEKRQSVAFWCNPISGHATLYWYQQILGQGPKLLIQFQNNGVVDDSQLPKDRFSAERLKGVDSTLKIQPAKLEDSAVYLCASIGRSSYNEQFFGPGTRLTVL.

There are many counts of this clone. The chain combines TRBV5-4 with TRBJ2-7; TRBD1 matches at 9 bases. J was trimmed by 4 bases and V by 4 bases; bases with no gene match: 12. The germline CDR1 and CDR2 sequences are SGHNT and YYREEE (reference sequence). The CDR3 has 16 residues. CDR3 protein: CASSARGTGKAYEQYF. Here the CDR3 DNA reads TGTGCCAGCAGCGCGCGCGGGACAGGGAAAGCGTACGAGCAGTACTTC.

For this clone: The same CDR3 arises from other DNA sequences in this sample as well. The genes are TRBV14 and TRBJ2-1; D remains ambiguous. The germline V and J ends were trimmed by 1 base and 8 bases, with 9 bases remaining between them. Germline V lookup: CDR1 SGHDN, CDR2 FVKESK. CDR3 size: 13 residues. The CDR3 sequence: CASSQVSGDEQFF. CDR3 in DNA: TGTGCCAGCAGCCAAGTGAGTGGCGATGAGCAGTTCTTC.

As regards this clone: The same CDR3 can be traced to other DNA sequences in this sample. This chain connects TRBV29-1 to TRBJ2-7; D unclear. The CDR3 runs to 13 residues. Per germline, CDR1 SQVTM and CDR2 ANQGSEA. Between the trimmed V and J ends, which lost 2 bases and 0 bases, there was a span of 8 bases. The CDR3 coding sequence is TGCAGCGTTGAATTACCGCTCTCCTACGAGCAGTACTTC. Its translation: CSVELPLSYEQYF.

This chain connects TRBV27 to TRBJ2-7, with D perhaps matching TRBD2 (6 bases). The CDR3 length is 15 residues. V lost 3 bases and J 6 bases, leaving 18 bases between the germline ends. Germline CDR1 reads MNHEY; CDR2 reads SMNVEV (reference sequence). The CDR3 DNA sequence: TGTGCCAGCAGTTTGGTGGCAGGGCGGGGACTCGAGCAGTACTTC. Its protein product is CASSLVAGRGLEQYF.

This clone appeared a single time. This chain joins TRBV5-5 and TRBJ2-7; 8 bases line up with TRBD1. The CDR3 extends over 12 amino acids. Germline CDR1 reads SGHKS; CDR2 reads YYEKEE (reference sequence). The junction had 2 bases not matched to a gene; V was cut back by 3 bases and J by 6 bases. In DNA, the CDR3 is TGTGCCAGCAGCTGGACAGGGACCGAGCAGTACTTC. It translates to CASSWTGTEQYF.

The V call is TRBV6-6, the J call TRBJ2-3, with 9 bases identical to TRBD2. CDR1 and CDR2 (germline): MNHNY, SVGAGI (reference sequence). The CDR3 consists of 15 residues. V lost 5 bases to trimming and J lost 1 base; unmatched junction nucleotides: 4. The CDR3: CASSLSGSRTDTQYF. CDR3 coding DNA: TGTGCCAGCAGTCTTAGCGGGAGCCGCACAGATACGCAGTATTTT.